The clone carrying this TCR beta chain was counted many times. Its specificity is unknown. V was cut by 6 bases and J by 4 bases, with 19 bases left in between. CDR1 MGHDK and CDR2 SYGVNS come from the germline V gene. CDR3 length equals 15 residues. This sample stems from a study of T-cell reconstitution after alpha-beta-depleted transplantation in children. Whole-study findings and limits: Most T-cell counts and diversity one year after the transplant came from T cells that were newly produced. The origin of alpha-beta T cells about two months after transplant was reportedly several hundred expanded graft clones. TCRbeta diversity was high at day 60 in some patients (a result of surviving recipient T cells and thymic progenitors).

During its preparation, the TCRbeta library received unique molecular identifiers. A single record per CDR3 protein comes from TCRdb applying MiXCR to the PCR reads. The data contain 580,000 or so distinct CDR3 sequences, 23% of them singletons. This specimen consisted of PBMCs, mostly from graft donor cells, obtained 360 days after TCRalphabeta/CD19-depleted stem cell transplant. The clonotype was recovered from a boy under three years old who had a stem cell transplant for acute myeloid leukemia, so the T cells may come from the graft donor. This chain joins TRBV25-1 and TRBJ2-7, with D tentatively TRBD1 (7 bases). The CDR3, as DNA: TGTGCCAGCAGAAGGAAGCAGGGGGAGGCATACGAGCAGTACTTC. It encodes CASRRKQGEAYEQYF.